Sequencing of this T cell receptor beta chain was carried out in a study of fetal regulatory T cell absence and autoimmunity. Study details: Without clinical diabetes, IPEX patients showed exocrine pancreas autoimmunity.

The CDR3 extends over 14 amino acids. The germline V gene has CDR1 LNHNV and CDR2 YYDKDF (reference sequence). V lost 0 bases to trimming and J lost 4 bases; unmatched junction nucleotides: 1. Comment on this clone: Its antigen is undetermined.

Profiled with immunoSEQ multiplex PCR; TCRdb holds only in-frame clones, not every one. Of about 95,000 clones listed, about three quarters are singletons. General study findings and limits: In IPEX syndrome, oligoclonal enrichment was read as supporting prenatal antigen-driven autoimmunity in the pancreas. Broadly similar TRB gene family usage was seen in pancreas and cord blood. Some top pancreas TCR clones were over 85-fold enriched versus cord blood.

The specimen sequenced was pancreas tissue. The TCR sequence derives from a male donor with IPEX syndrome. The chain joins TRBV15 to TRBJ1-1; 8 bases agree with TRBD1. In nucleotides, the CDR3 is TGTGCCACCAGCAGAGAGACAGGGGTCACTGAAGCTTTCTTT. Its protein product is CATSRETGVTEAFF.